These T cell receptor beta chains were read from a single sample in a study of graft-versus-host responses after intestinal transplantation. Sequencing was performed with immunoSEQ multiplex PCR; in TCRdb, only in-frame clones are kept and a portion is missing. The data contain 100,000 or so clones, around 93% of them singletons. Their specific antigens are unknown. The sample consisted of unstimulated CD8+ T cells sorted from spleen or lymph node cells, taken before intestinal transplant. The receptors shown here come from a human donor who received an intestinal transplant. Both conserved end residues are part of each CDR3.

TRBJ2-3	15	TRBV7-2	CASSLGLSDEGTQYF
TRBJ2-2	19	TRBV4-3	CASSQETASGTGSSGELFF
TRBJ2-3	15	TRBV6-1	CASSAGTSEIDTQYF
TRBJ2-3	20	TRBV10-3	CAISETRTSGGPTSTDTQYF
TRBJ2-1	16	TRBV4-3	CASSQDGQGLDNEQFF
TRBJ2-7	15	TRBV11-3	CASSFSKTSFYEQYF
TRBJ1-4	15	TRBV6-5	CASSRRTGENEKLFF
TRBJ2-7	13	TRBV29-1	CSVLAPTSYEQYF
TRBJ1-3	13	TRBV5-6	CASSSYSGNTIYF
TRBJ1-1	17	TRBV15	CATSSYYPGQGNTEAFF
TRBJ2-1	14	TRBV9	CASSVASGLREQFF
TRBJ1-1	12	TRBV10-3	CAISEGGIEAFF
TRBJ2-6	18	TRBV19	CASSTFRQGRAGANVLTF
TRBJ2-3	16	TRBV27	CASSLRGTGYIDTQYF
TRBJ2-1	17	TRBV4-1	CASSSHSSGGFYNEQFF
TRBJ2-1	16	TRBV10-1	CASSPRLAGSYNEQFF
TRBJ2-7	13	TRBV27	CATSLANSYEQYF
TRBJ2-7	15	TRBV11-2	CASSLAGTEAYEQYF
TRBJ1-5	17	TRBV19	CASSISVAGTDNQPQHF
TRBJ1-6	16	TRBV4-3	CASSQAEGSYNSPLHF
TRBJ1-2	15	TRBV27	CASSLSPAGDNGYTF
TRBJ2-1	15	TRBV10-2	CASSERGGSYNEQFF
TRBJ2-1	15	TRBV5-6	CASSGDRVLYNEQFF
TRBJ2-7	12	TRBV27	CASSLKGDEQYF
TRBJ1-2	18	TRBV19	CASTPRGDIASRLSGYTF
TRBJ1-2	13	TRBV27	CASMGSFNYGYTF
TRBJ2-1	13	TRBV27	CASSPDRDNEQFF
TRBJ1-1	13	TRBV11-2	CASSSGMNTEAFF